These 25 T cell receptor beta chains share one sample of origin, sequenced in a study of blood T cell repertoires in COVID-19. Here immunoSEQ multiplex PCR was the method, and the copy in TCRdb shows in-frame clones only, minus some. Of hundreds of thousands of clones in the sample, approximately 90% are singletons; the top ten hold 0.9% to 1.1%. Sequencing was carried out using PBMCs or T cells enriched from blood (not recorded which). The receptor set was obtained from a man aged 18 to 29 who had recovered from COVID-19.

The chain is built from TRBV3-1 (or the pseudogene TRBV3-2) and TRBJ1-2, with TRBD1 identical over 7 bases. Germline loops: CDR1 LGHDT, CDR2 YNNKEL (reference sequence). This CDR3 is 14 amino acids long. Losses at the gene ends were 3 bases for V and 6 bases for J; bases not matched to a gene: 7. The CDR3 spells CASSQAGTVDGYTF. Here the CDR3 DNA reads TGTGCCAGCAGCCAGGCTGGGACAGTGGATGGCTACACCTTC.

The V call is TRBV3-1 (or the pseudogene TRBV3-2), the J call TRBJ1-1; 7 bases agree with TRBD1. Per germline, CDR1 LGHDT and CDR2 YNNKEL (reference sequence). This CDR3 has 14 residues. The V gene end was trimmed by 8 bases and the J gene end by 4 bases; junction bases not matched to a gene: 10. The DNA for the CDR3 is TGTGCCAGCGCTCTGATAGGGGGCATCACTGAAGCTTTCTTT. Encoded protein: CASALIGGITEAFF.

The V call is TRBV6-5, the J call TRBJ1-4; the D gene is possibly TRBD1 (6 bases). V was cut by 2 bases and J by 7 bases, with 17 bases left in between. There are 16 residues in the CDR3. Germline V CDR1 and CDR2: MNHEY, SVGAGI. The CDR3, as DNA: TGTGCCAGCAGTTACAGGGGAACAGGGATTCGTGAAAAACTGTTTTTT. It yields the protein CASSYRGTGIREKLFF.

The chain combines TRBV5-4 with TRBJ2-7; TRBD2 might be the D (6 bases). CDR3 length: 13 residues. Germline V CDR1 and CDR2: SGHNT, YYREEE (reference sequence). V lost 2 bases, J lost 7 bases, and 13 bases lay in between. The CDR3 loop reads CASSFLLAGEQYF. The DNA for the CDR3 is TGTGCCAGCAGCTTTTTGCTGGCGGGGGAGCAGTACTTC.

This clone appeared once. This chain's CDR3 is CASSLDRGKYNEQFF. CDR3 coding DNA: TGTGCCAGCAGCTTGGACAGGGGGAAGTACAATGAGCAGTTCTTC. The chain recombines TRBV7-2 with TRBJ2-1; 10 bases are a match to TRBD1. CDR3 length: 15 amino acids. The V and J ends lost 3 bases and 4 bases, in that order; junction bases with no gene match: 3. The germline V gene encodes CDR1 SGHTA and CDR2 FQGNSA.

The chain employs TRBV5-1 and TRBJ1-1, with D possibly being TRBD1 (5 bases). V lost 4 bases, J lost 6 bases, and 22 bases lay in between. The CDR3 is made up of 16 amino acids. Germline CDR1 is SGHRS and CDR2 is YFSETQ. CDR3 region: CASSTLLGGISAEAFF. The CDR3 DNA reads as TGCGCCAGCAGCACCCTCCTGGGGGGGATAAGCGCTGAAGCTTTCTTT.

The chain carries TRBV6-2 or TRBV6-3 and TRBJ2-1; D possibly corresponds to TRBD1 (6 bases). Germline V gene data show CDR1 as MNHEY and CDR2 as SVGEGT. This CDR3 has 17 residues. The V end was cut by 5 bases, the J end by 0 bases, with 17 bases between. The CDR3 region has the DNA TGTGCCAGCAGTATCATCGGACAGAGACTCTCCTACAATGAGCAGTTCTTC. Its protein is CASSIIGQRLSYNEQFF.

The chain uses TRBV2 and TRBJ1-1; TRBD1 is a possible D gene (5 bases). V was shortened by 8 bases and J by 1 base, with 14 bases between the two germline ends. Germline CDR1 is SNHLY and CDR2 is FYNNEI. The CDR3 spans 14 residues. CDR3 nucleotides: TGTGCCAGCGGGGCAAACTCCGGGAACACTGAAGCTTTCTTT. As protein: CASGANSGNTEAFF.

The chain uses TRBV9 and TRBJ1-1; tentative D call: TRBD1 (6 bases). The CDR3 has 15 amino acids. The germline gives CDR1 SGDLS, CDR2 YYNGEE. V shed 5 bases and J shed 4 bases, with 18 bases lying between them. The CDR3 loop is CASSPHQGLSTEAFF. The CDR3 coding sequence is TGTGCCAGCAGTCCCCATCAGGGGCTGAGCACTGAAGCTTTCTTT.

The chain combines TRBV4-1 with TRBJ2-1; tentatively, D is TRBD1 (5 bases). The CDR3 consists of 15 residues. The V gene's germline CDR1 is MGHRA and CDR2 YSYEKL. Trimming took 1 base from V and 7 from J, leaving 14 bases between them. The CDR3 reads CASSQVASGLNEQFF. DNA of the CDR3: TGCGCCAGCAGCCAAGTAGCATCAGGGTTGAATGAGCAGTTCTTC.

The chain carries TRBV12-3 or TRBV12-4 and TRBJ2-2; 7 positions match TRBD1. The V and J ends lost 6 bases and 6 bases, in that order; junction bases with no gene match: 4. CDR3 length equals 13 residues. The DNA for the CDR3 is TGTGCCAGCAGAAACACAGGGGCCGGGGAGCTGTTTTTT. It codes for CASRNTGAGELFF.

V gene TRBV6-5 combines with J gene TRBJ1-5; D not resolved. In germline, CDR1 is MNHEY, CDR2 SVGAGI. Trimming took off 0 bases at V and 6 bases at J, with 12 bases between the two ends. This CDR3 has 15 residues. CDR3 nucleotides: TGTGCCAGCAGTTACTCATCGGGTCCTGGTCAGCCCCAGCATTTT. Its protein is CASSYSSGPGQPQHF.

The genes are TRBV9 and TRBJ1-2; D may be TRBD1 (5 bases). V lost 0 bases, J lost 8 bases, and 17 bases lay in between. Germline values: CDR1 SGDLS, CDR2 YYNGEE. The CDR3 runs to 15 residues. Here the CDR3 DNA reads TGTGCCAGCAGCGTAGCTCCAGGGCCATCGGAGGGCTACACCTTC. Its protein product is CASSVAPGPSEGYTF.

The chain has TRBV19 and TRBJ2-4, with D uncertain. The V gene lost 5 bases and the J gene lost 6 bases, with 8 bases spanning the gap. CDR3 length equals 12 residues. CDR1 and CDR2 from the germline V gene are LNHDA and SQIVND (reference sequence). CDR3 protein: CASSQATNIQYF. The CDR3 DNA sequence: TGTGCCAGTAGTCAGGCGACAAACATTCAGTACTTC.

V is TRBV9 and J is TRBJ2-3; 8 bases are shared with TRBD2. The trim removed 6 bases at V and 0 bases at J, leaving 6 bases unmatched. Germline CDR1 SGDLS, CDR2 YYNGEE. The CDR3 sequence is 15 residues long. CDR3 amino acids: CASTRAGVSTDTQYF. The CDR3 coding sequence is TGTGCCAGCACCAGAGCGGGAGTTAGCACAGATACGCAGTATTTT.

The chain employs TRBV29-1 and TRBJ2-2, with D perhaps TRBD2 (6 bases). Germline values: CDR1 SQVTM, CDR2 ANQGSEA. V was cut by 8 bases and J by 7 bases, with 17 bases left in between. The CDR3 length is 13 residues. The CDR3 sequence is CSSAVGGVGELFF. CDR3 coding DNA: TGCAGCTCTGCCGTGGGGGGTGTCGGGGAGCTGTTTTTT.

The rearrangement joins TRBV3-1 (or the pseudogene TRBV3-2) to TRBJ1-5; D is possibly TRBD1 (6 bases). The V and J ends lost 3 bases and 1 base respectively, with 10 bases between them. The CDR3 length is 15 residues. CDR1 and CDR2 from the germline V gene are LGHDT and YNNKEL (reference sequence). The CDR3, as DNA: TGTGCCAGCAGCCAGACAGGAGGAAGCAATCAGCCCCAGCATTTT. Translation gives CASSQTGGSNQPQHF.

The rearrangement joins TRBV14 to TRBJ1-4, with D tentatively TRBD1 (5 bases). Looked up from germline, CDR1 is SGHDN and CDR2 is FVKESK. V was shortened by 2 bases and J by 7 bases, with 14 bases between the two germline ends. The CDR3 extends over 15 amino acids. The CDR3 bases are TGTGCCAGCAGCCAATCGCGGGGCAGTCGTGAAAAACTGTTTTTT. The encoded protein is CASSQSRGSREKLFF. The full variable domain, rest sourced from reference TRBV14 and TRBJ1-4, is EAGVTQFPSHSVIEKGQTVTLRCDPISGHDNLYWYRRVMGKEIKFLLHFVKESKQDESGMPNNRFLAERTGGTYSTLKVQPAELEDSGVYFCASSQSRGSREKLFFGSGTQLSVL.

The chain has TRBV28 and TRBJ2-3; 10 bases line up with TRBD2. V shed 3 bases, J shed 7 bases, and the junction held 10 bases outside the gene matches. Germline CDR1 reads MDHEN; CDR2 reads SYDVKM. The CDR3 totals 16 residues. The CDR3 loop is CASSLWASGSYNTQYF. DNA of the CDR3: TGTGCCAGCAGTTTGTGGGCTAGCGGGAGTTATAATACGCAGTATTTT. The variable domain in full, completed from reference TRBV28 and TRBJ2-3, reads DVKVTQSSRYLVKRTGEKVFLECVQDMDHENMFWYRQDPGLGLRLIYFSYDVKMKEKGDIPEGYSVSREKKERFSLILESASTNQTSMYLCASSLWASGSYNTQYFGPGTRLTVL.

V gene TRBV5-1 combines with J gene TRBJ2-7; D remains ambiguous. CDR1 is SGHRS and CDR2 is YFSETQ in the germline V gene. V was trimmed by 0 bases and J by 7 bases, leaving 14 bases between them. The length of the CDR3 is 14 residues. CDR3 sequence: CASSLVKVPEEQYF. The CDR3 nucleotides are TGCGCCAGCAGCTTGGTCAAGGTTCCGGAGGAGCAGTACTTC.

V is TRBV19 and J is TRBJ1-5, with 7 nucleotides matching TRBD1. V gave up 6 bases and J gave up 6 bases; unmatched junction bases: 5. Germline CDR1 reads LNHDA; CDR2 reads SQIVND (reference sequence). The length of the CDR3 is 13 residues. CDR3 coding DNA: TGTGCCAGTAGCGATCAGGGGGTTCAGCCCCAGCATTTT. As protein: CASSDQGVQPQHF.

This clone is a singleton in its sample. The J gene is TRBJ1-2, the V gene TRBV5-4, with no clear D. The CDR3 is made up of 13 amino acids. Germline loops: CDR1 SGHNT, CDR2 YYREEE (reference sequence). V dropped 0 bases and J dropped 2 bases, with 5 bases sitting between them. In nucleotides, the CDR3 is TGTGCCAGCAGCTTGGAACAAAACTATGGCTACACCTTC. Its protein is CASSLEQNYGYTF.

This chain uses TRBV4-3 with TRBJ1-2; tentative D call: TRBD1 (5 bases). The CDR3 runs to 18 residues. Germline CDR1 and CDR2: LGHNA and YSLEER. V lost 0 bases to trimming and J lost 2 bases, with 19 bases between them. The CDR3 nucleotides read TGCGCCAGCAGCCAAGAAGGTGGGAAGGGACTGAAGAACTATGGCTACACCTTC. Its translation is CASSQEGGKGLKNYGYTF.

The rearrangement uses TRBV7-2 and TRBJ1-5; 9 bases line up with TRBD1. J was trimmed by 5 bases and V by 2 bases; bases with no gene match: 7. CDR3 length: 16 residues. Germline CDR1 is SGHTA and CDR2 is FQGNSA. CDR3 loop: CASSLLGQGVHQPQHF. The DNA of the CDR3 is TGTGCCAGCAGCTTATTGGGACAGGGCGTCCATCAGCCCCAGCATTTT.

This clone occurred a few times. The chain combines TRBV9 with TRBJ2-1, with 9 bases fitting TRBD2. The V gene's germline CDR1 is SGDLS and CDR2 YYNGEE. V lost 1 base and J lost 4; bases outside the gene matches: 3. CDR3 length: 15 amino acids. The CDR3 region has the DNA TGTGCCAGCAGCGTAAGGCGGGAGGGTTACAATGAGCAGTTCTTC. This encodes CASSVRREGYNEQFF.